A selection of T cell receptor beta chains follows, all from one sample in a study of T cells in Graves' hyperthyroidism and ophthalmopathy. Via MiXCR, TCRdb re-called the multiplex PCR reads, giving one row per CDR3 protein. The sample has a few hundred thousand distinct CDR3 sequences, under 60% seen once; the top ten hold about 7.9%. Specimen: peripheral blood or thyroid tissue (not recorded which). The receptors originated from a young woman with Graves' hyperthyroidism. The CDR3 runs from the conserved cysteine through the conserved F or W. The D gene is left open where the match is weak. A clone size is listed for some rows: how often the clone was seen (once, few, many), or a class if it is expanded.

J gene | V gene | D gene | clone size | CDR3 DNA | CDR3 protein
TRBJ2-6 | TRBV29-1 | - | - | TGCAGCGTTGACGCGGTTGGGGCCAACGTCCTGACTTTC | CSVDAVGANVLTF
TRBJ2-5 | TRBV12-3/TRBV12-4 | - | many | TGTGCCAGCAGTGACCGGGACAGCGGGGCGGAGACCCAGTACTTC | CASSDRDSGAETQYF
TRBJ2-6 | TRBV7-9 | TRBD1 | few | TGTGCCAGCAGTATGCAGGGGGCCCTCCGGGGGGCCAACGTCCTGACTTTC | CASSMQGALRGANVLTF
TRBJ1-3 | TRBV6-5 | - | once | TGTGCCAGCAGTTACCTAGGCGAGGGTTACCCTCACACCATATATTTT | CASSYLGEGYPHTIYF
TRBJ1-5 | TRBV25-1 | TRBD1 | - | TGTGCCAGCGAACCGGGACAGGGATATAGCAATCAGCCCCAGCATTTT | CASEPGQGYSNQPQHF
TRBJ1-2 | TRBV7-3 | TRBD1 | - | TGTGCCAGCAGCGTCGGGACAGGGGGCGCAGGTGGCTACACCTTC | CASSVGTGGAGGYTF
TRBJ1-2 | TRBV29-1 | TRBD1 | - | TGCAGCGTTAGTGGTGGCAGGGGGAAAGGGACGTATGGCTACACCTTC | CSVSGGRGKGTYGYTF
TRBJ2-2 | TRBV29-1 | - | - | TGCAGCGTTGCCCCTCCCGGGACCCGCGGCACCGGGGAGCTGTTTTTT | CSVAPPGTRGTGELFF
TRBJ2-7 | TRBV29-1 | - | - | TGCAGCTCCGGGGACGGATACTACGAGCAGTACTTC | CSSGDGYYEQYF
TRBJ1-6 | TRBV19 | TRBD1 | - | TGTGCCAGTAGTATGAGAGGAGGGGGACAGGTTCATTCACCCCTCCACTTT | CASSMRGGGQVHSPLHF
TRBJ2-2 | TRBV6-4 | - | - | TGTGCCAGCGAGTGGCGGGAGAACACCGGGGAGCTGTTTTTT | CASEWRENTGELFF
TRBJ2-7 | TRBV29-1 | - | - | TGCAGCGCAAGGGGCACCGCCTACAATGAGCAGTACTTC | CSARGTAYNEQYF
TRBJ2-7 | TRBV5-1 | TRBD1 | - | TGCGCCAGCACCCTTAAGACAGGGAGCTCCTACGAGCAGTACTTC | CASTLKTGSSYEQYF
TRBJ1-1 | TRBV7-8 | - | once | TGTGCCAGCAGCTTTGTGGAGGGCGACAGGGCTTTCTTT | CASSFVEGDRAFF
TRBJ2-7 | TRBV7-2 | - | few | TGTGCCAGCAGCCGAGGGACGGGGACCTCCTACGAGCAGTACTTC | CASSRGTGTSYEQYF
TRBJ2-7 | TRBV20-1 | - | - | TGCAGTGCTAGTTCCGGGACCGGGACCCACTCCTACGAGCAGTACTTC | CSASSGTGTHSYEQYF
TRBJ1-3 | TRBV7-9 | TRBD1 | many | TGTGCCAGCAGCGGGACAGCCTCTGGAAACACCATATATTTT | CASSGTASGNTIYF
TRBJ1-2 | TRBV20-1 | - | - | TGCAGTGCTAGAGCTTTTGGGCAGATAGCTAACTATGGCTACACCTTC | CSARAFGQIANYGYTF
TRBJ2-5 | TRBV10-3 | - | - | TGTGCCATCAGTGAGGGGTGGGGAGAGACCCAGTACTTC | CAISEGWGETQYF
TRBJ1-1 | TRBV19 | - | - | TGTGCCAGTAGTAGGGACTTTGGCACTGAAGCTTTCTTT | CASSRDFGTEAFF
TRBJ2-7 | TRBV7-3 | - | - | TGTGCCAGCAGCCCTACGCGTAGGCGCGACGAGCAGTACTTC | CASSPTRRRDEQYF
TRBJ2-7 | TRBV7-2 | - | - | TGTGCCAGCAGCCATGCCGGGACTCTTGGTGCCAATGAGCAGTACTTC | CASSHAGTLGANEQYF
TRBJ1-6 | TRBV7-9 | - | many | TGTGCCAGCATGGGCTCCTATAATTCACCCCTCCACTTT | CASMGSYNSPLHF
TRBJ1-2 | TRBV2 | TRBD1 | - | TGTGCCGGCAGTCGGACAGGGCCCAGCGATGGCTACACCTTC | CAGSRTGPSDGYTF
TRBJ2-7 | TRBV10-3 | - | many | TGTGCCATCAGTGAATCACCTACCTCCTACGAGCAGTACTTC | CAISESPTSYEQYF
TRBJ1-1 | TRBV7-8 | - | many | TGTGCCAGCAGCACAGGGTTTGGGGCTGAAGCTTTCTTT | CASSTGFGAEAFF
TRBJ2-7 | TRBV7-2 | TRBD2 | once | TGTGCCAGCAGCTTGATTAGCGGGGACTACGAGCAGTACTTC | CASSLISGDYEQYF
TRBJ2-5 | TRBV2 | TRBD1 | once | TGTGCCAGCAGCTCCGGGACAGGGGGCTGGGAGACCCAGTACTTC | CASSSGTGGWETQYF
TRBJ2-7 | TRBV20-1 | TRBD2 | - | TGCAGTGCTAGAGTTCTAGCGGGTCCTAGCTCCTACGAGCAGTACTTC | CSARVLAGPSSYEQYF
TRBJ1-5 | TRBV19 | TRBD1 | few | TGTGCCAGTACCCCGGGACAGGTCAATCAGCCCCAGCATTTT | CASTPGQVNQPQHF
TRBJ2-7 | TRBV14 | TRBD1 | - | TGTGCCAGCAGACGGACAGGGGAATCTTACGAGCAGTACTTC | CASRRTGESYEQYF
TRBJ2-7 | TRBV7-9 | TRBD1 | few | TGTGCCAGCAGCACACGAAGACAGGGGTCCTACGAGCAGTACTTC | CASSTRRQGSYEQYF
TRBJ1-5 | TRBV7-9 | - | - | TGTGCCAGCAGCTTTTCGGTTTCCAATCAGCCCCAGCATTTT | CASSFSVSNQPQHF
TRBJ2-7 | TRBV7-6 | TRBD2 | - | TGTGCCAGCAGTCTCGGGACTAGCGTATTCTACGAGCAGTACTTC | CASSLGTSVFYEQYF
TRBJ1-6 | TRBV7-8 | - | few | TGTGCCAGCAGCTTGGGTCCCCAGACAGGCTCCCGATCACCCCTCCACTTT | CASSLGPQTGSRSPLHF
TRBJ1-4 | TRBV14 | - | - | TGTGCCAGCAGCCCCGGACCGCATGAAAAACTGTTTTTT | CASSPGPHEKLFF
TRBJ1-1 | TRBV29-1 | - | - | TGCAGCGTTACGACTGAGGGGAAGACTGAAGCTTTCTTT | CSVTTEGKTEAFF
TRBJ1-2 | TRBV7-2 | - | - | TGTGCCAGCAGCCACGTGGCAGGTCGGAGCTACACCTTC | CASSHVAGRSYTF
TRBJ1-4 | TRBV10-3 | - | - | TGCGCCATCAGGATGGGAGAAAAACTGTTTTTT | CAIRMGEKLFF
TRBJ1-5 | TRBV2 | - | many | TGTGCCAGCAGTGTTGAAGGCCGGGGGCCCCAGCATTTT | CASSVEGRGPQHF
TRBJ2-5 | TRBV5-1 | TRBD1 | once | TGCGCCAGCAGTGGGACAGGGTACCAAGAGACCCAGTACTTC | CASSGTGYQETQYF